This T cell receptor (beta chain) was recovered during a study of cytomegalovirus exposure and HLA in healthy donors. The wider study: Earlier, 150 million to 200 million T cells were analyzed, and some 120 million unique TCR beta sequences were found among them.

CDR1 is SGHVS and CDR2 is FQNEAQ in the germline V gene. Germline trimming cut 6 bases from V and 0 bases from J; bases unmatched to any gene: 5. The CDR3 totals 15 residues. Use of 60 Vbeta and 13 Jbeta primers characterized the PCR. The assay was immunoSEQ multiplex PCR, and TCRdb's table has in-frame clones only and misses some. Of 150,000 to 200,000 clones in the sample, around 84% are singletons; the top ten hold around 3.1%. This clone appeared a single time. What was sequenced was PBMCs. This receptor was obtained from a woman between 35 and 50 years old in good health and CMV-seronegative. The V and J genes are TRBV7-8 and TRBJ1-5; 7 bases line up with TRBD1. As DNA, the CDR3 is TGTGCCAGCAGTTCACAGGGGTATAGCAATCAGCCCCAGCATTTT. Translated: CASSSQGYSNQPQHF.